This record concerns one T cell receptor beta chain sequence. Its matching antigen is unknown. Time point here: persistent/refractory GD, antithyroid drugs over 5 years with positive TRAb. From RNA extracted from PBMCs, the TCR library was made. An endocrinology department in Xi'an, China, supplied the patients. Arm-PCR of CDR3 regions and iRepertoire HTBI primers were the basis on which TCR beta libraries were built. TCRdb processed the multiplex PCR reads anew with MiXCR; each CDR3 protein has one entry. Found here are some 450,000 distinct CDR3 sequences, around a quarter of them singletons; the top ten hold over 25%. This CDR3 has 15 amino acids. Trimming removed 2 bases from V and 0 bases from J, with 11 bases in between. In germline, CDR1 is DFQATT, CDR2 SNEGSKA (reference sequence). These data come from a study of regulatory T cells in long-lasting Graves disease. Findings of the study overall: Favoring TRBV28, TRBJ1-2 and TRBJ2-5 was a feature seen in persistent disease. Public clonotype sharing was higher in persistent than newly diagnosed patients.

This sequence joins TRBV20-1 and TRBJ1-3; possible D gene TRBD1, 5 bases. The sequences come from peripheral blood mononuclear cells (PBMCs), collected when the disease was refractory, from a patient treated with antithyroid drugs. The receptor's source is a female donor with Graves disease. CDR3 sequence reads: CSARPPTGSGNTIYF. The CDR3, as DNA: TGCAGTGCTAGACCTCCTACAGGCTCTGGAAACACCATATATTTT.